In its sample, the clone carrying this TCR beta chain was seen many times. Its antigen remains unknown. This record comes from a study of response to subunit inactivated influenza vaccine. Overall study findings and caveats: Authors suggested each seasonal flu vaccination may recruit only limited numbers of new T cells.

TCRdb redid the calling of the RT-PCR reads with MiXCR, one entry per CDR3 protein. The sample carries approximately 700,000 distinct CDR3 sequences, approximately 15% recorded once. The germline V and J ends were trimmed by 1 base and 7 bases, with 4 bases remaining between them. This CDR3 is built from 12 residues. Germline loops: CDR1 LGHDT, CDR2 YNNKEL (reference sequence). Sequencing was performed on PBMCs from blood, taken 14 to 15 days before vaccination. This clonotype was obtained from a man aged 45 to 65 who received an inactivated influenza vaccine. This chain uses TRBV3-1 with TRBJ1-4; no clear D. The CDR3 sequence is CASSQAGEKLFF. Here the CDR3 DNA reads TGTGCCAGCAGCCAAGCGGGTGAAAAACTGTTTTTT. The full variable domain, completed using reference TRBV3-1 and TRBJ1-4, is DTAVSQTPKYLVTQMGNDKSIKCEQNLGHDTMYWYKQDSKKFLKIMFSYNNKELIINETVPNRFSPKSPDKAHLNLHINSLELGDSAVYFCASSQAGEKLFFGSGTQLSVL.